A selection of T cell receptor beta chains follows, all from one sample in a study of blood T cell repertoires in COVID-19. TCRdb keeps only in-frame clones here, not all; method: immunoSEQ multiplex PCR. This sample has around 140,000 clones, with 70% to 80% found just once. Material: peripheral blood. The receptor source for this set is a woman in her forties or fifties with active or convalescent COVID-19. Both conserved end residues are part of each CDR3. A D gene is named only where the DNA matches it firmly. Expanded clones get a size class; other rows say once, few or many, or leave the size out.

cdr3_nt: TGCGCCAGCAGCGCACGACAGGGAGCCTACGAGCAGTACTTC
cdr3_aa: CASSARQGAYEQYF
j_call: TRBJ2-7
v_call: TRBV5-1
d_call: TRBD1
clone_size: -

cdr3_nt: TGTGCCAGTAGTCTGGGCCATAATCAGCCCCAGCATTTT
cdr3_aa: CASSLGHNQPQHF
j_call: TRBJ1-5
v_call: TRBV19
d_call: -
clone_size: -

cdr3_nt: TGTGCCAGCAGCTCACAAATCCCCGGGCAGGGTCCTAACTATGGCTACACCTTC
cdr3_aa: CASSSQIPGQGPNYGYTF
j_call: TRBJ1-2
v_call: TRBV7-6
d_call: -
clone_size: -

cdr3_nt: TGTGCCAGCAGCGAAGTACAGGGGGGCACTTCACCCCTCCACTTT
cdr3_aa: CASSEVQGGTSPLHF
j_call: TRBJ1-6
v_call: TRBV6-1
d_call: TRBD1
clone_size: -

cdr3_nt: TGTGCCAGCAGCCCTACCAATTCACCCCTCCACTTT
cdr3_aa: CASSPTNSPLHF
j_call: TRBJ1-6
v_call: TRBV11-2
d_call: -
clone_size: -

cdr3_nt: TGCGCCAGCAGCTTGGGAGCCTACGAGCAGTACTTC
cdr3_aa: CASSLGAYEQYF
j_call: TRBJ2-7
v_call: TRBV5-1
d_call: -
clone_size: -

cdr3_nt: TGTGCCAGCAGCTCAGGGGCTAGCGGGAGGGGGCGAGAGACCCAGTACTTC
cdr3_aa: CASSSGASGRGRETQYF
j_call: TRBJ2-5
v_call: TRBV4-2
d_call: TRBD2
clone_size: -

cdr3_nt: TGTGCCTGGAGCAAGGGCAGGGGATTGTATGGCTACACCTTC
cdr3_aa: CAWSKGRGLYGYTF
j_call: TRBJ1-2
v_call: TRBV30
d_call: -
clone_size: -

cdr3_nt: TGTGCCAGCAGCTTGGAGTTAGCCTACGAGCAGTACTTC
cdr3_aa: CASSLELAYEQYF
j_call: TRBJ2-7
v_call: TRBV5-4
d_call: -
clone_size: -

cdr3_nt: TGTGCCAGTAGTATCGATATCCTAGCGGGACCCAATGAGCAGTTCTTC
cdr3_aa: CASSIDILAGPNEQFF
j_call: TRBJ2-1
v_call: TRBV19
d_call: TRBD2
clone_size: -

cdr3_nt: TGTGCCAGCTCACCGCCGGGACTAGCGGGGGGCACAGATACGCAGTATTTT
cdr3_aa: CASSPPGLAGGTDTQYF
j_call: TRBJ2-3
v_call: TRBV18
d_call: TRBD2
clone_size: -

cdr3_nt: TGTGCCAGCAGTCCTACAGGGGAGAACACTGAAGCTTTCTTT
cdr3_aa: CASSPTGENTEAFF
j_call: TRBJ1-1
v_call: TRBV2
d_call: TRBD1
clone_size: once

cdr3_nt: TGTGCCTGGGGGAGGACAGGGAGATATGGCTACACCTTC
cdr3_aa: CAWGRTGRYGYTF
j_call: TRBJ1-2
v_call: TRBV30
d_call: TRBD1
clone_size: -

cdr3_nt: TGTGCCAGTAGTCCGGGACAGGTAGCCAACGAGCAGTACTTC
cdr3_aa: CASSPGQVANEQYF
j_call: TRBJ2-7
v_call: TRBV19
d_call: TRBD1
clone_size: -

cdr3_nt: TGTGCCAGCAGTGACTCGATTCTTATGTCGGAGGGGACTCCCTACGAGCAGTACTTC
cdr3_aa: CASSDSILMSEGTPYEQYF
j_call: TRBJ2-7
v_call: TRBV6-4
d_call: -
clone_size: -

cdr3_nt: TGTGCCAGCAGCTTGTTCAGGGTGGGCAAAAACATTCAGTACTTC
cdr3_aa: CASSLFRVGKNIQYF
j_call: TRBJ2-4
v_call: TRBV5-6
d_call: -
clone_size: -

cdr3_nt: TGTGCCAGCGGACTAGCGGGAGGGCGCAATGAGCAGTTCTTC
cdr3_aa: CASGLAGGRNEQFF
j_call: TRBJ2-1
v_call: TRBV7-9
d_call: TRBD2
clone_size: -

cdr3_nt: TGCAGGCCCCCGGGACAGGGTGTTGAAAAACTGTTTTTT
cdr3_aa: CRPPGQGVEKLFF
j_call: TRBJ1-4
v_call: TRBV29-1
d_call: TRBD1
clone_size: -

cdr3_nt: TGTGCCAGCAGTTTGGACCCCTCCTGGAAACCAGGGGAGACCCAGTACTTC
cdr3_aa: CASSLDPSWKPGETQYF
j_call: TRBJ2-5
v_call: TRBV28
d_call: -
clone_size: -

cdr3_nt: TGTGCCAGCAGCTCACGAAGCGGGTTAGGCACAGATACGCAGTATTTT
cdr3_aa: CASSSRSGLGTDTQYF
j_call: TRBJ2-3
v_call: TRBV7-3
d_call: -
clone_size: -

cdr3_nt: TGTGCCAGCAGCTTAGCCCTGCAGTCAGATACGCAGTATTTT
cdr3_aa: CASSLALQSDTQYF
j_call: TRBJ2-3
v_call: TRBV7-2
d_call: -
clone_size: -

cdr3_nt: TGTGCCAGCAGCCAGAACAGGGAGAGCGGCTACACCTTC
cdr3_aa: CASSQNRESGYTF
j_call: TRBJ1-2
v_call: TRBV3-1/TRBV3-2
d_call: -
clone_size: -

cdr3_nt: TGTGCCAGCAGCAGTCACGGGGTGGGTCAGCCCCAGCATTTT
cdr3_aa: CASSSHGVGQPQHF
j_call: TRBJ1-5
v_call: TRBV6-6
d_call: -
clone_size: -